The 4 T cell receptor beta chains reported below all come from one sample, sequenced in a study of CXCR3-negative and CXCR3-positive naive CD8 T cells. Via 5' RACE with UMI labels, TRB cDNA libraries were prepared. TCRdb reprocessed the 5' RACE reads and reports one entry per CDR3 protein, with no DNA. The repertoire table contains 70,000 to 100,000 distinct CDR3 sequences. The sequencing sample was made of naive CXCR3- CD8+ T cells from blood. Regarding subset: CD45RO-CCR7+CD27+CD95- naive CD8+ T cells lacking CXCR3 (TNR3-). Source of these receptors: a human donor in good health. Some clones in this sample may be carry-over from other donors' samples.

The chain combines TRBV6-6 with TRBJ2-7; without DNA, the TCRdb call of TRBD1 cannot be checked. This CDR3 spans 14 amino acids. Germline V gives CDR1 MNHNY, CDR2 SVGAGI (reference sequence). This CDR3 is CASSPPGQSYEQYF.

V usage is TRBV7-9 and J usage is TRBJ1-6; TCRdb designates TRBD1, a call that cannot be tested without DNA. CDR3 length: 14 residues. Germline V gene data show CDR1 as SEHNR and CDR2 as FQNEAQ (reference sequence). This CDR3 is CASSLGVEGGPLHF.

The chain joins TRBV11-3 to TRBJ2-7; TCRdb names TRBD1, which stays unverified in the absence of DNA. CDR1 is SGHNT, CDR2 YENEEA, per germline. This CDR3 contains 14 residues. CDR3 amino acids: CASSPPQGYYEQYF.

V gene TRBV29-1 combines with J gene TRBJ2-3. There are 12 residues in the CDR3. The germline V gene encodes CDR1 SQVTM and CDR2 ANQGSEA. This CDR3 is CSEGTSADTQYF.